This is a list of T cell receptor beta chains from one sample in a study of blood T cell repertoires in COVID-19. Method: immunoSEQ multiplex PCR; TCRdb's copy keeps in-frame clones and lacks some. The sample contains roughly 190,000 clones, approximately 90% of which appear only once. Sequenced sample: PBMCs or T cells enriched from blood (not recorded which). The receptors were sampled from a woman in her late teens or twenties who had recovered from COVID-19. Both conserved end residues are part of each CDR3. D genes are given only for firm matches. Rows may omit the clone size; those that give it use once, few, many or a size class.

v_call,clone_size,j_call,d_call,cdr3_nt,cdr3_aa
TRBV5-5,.,TRBJ2-3,TRBD2,TGTGCCAGCAGCTTTCGACTAGCGGGGAACACAGATACGCAGTATTTT,CASSFRLAGNTDTQYF
TRBV6-9,.,TRBJ1-5,.,TGTGCCATCGAACAGACAGGTACAAATCAGCCCCAGCATTTT,CAIEQTGTNQPQHF
TRBV6-6,few,TRBJ1-5,.,TGTGCCAGCAGTTACGGACAGAATCAGCCCCAGCATTTT,CASSYGQNQPQHF
TRBV5-6,.,TRBJ1-2,TRBD1,TGTGCCAGCAGCGACCTATATCAGGGACAGGTCTATGGCTACACCTTC,CASSDLYQGQVYGYTF
TRBV18,.,TRBJ2-3,.,TGTGCCAGCTCACCTCAGAGGGCAGATACGCAGTATTTT,CASSPQRADTQYF
TRBV5-4,.,TRBJ2-2,TRBD2,TGTGCCAGCAGCTTGGAACTAGCGGGAGGGCGGACCGGGGAGCTGTTTTTT,CASSLELAGGRTGELFF
TRBV4-3,.,TRBJ2-1,.,TGCGCCAGCAGCCCCGGACTCCACAATGAGCAGTTCTTC,CASSPGLHNEQFF
TRBV2,.,TRBJ1-6,TRBD1,TGTGCCAGTCGCCAGGGGGCGGACGGTTCACCCCTCCACTTT,CASRQGADGSPLHF
TRBV11-3,once,TRBJ1-1,.,TGTGCCAGCAGCTTCACAGTGAACACTGAAGCTTTCTTT,CASSFTVNTEAFF
TRBV4-2,.,TRBJ2-7,.,TGTGCCAGCAGCCAAGATCCCGGTGCGGGGCCCCTCGAGCAGTACTTC,CASSQDPGAGPLEQYF
TRBV14,.,TRBJ1-6,.,TGTGCCAGCAGCGCACACTTGACGGAGTATGGTTCACCCCTCCACTTT,CASSAHLTEYGSPLHF
TRBV7-2,.,TRBJ2-3,.,TGTGCCAGCAGCTTAATAACAGATACGCAGTATTTT,CASSLITDTQYF